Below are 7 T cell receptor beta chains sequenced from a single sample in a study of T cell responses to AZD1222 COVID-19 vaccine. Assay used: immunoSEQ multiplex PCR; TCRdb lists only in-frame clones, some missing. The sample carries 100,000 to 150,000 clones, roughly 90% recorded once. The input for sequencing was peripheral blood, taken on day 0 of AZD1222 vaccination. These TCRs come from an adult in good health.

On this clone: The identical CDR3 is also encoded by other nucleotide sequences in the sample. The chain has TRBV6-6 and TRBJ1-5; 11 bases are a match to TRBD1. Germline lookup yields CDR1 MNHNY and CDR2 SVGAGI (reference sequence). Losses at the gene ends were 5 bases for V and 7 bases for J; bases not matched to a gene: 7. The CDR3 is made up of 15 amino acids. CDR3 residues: CASSPGQGAGQPQHF. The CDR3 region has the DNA TGTGCCAGCAGTCCCGGACAGGGGGCGGGGCAGCCCCAGCATTTT.

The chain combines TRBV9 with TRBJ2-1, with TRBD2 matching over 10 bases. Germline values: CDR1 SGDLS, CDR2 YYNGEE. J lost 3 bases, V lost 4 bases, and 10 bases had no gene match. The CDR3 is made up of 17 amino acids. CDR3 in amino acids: CASSPIAGGNLYNEQFF. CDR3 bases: TGTGCCAGCAGCCCCATAGCGGGGGGTAACCTCTACAATGAGCAGTTCTTC.

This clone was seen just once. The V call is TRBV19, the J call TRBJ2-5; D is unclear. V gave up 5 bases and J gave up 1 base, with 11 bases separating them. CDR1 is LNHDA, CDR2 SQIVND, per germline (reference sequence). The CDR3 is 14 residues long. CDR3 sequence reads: CASSGVYGQETQYF. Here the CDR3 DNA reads TGTGCCAGTAGTGGAGTTTATGGCCAAGAGACCCAGTACTTC.

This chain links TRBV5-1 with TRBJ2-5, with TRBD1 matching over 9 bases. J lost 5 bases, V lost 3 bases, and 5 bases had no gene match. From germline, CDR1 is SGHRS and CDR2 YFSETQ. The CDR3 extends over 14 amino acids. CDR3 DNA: TGCGCCAGCAGCTCCACTACAGGGGGCGAGACCCAGTACTTC. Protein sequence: CASSSTTGGETQYF.

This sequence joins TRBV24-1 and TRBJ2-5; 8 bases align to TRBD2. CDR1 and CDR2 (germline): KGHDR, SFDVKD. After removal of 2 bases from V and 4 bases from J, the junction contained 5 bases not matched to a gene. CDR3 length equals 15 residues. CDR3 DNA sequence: TGTGCCACCAGTGATTCGAGGACTAGCACAGAGACCCAGTACTTC. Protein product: CATSDSRTSTETQYF.

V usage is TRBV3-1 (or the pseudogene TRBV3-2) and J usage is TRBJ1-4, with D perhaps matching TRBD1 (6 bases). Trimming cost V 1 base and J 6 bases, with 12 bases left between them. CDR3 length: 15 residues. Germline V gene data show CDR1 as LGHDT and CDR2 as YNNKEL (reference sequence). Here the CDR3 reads CASSQVVRGYEKLFF. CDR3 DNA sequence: TGTGCCAGCAGCCAAGTAGTAAGGGGGTATGAAAAACTGTTTTTT.

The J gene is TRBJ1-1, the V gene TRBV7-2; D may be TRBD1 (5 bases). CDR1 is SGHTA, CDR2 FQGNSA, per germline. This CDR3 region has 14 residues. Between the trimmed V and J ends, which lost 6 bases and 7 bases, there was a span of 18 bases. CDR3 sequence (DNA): TGTGCCAGCAGGTGGGCCGGGGCGACTGTTGAAGCTTTCTTT. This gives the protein CASRWAGATVEAFF. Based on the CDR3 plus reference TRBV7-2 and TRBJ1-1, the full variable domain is GAGVSQSPSNKVTEKGKDVELRCDPISGHTALYWYRQSLGQGLEFLIYFQGNSAPDKSGLPSDRFSAERTGGSVSTLTIQRTQQEDSAVYLCASRWAGATVEAFFGQGTRLTVV.